This T cell receptor beta chain was observed in a study of T cell repertoires in cytomegalovirus infection. Looking at the study overall: CMV epitopes used comprised recently identified HLA-C-restricted ones and well-studied HLA-B-restricted ones. Signatures in public TCR beta sequences pointed to both CMV infection and matching HLA type.

TCRdb passed the reads through MiXCR, listing each CDR3 protein once. The sample carries 900,000 to 950,000 distinct CDR3 sequences, roughly 30% recorded once. This clonotype was detected only a few times. Its target is unknown. Whole-study results and caveats: Pooled public TCR beta family frequency picked out CMV carriers with the relevant HLA. Within the response measured ex vivo, HLA-C-restricted CMV-specific TCR beta clonotypes were dominant.

Per the germline V gene, CDR1 is LNHDA and CDR2 is SQIVND (reference sequence). The length of the CDR3 is 13 residues. V was clipped by 2 bases and J by 6 bases, with 10 bases between them. V is TRBV19 and J is TRBJ1-2; no clear D. The sample consisted of cultured CD8+ T cells from PBMCs, taken from culture after CMV antigen stimulation. This sequence originates from a human donor in good health (CMV status not recorded). Some clones in this sample may be carry-over from other donors' samples. The chain's CDR3 is CASSITGLDGYTF. CDR3 sequence (DNA): TGTGCCAGTAGTATAACCGGGTTAGATGGCTACACCTTC.